Given below is one T cell receptor (beta chain) in context. As yet, its antigen is unknown. Each cDNA held unique molecular identifiers, and template switching gave it a universal primer site. TCRdb re-derived calls from the 5' RACE reads in MiXCR, one entry per CDR3 protein. The sample gives approximately 1.8 million distinct CDR3 sequences, roughly 35% of which show up once; 0.25% to 0.3% is in the top ten. The sample belongs to a study of identical twins. Germline V gene lookup returns CDR1 LGHNA and CDR2 YNFKEQ. The CDR3 is 15 residues long. The V and J ends lost 0 bases and 7 bases, in that order; junction bases with no gene match: 2. Notes on the study in general: It was out-of-frame TCR alpha sharing in monozygotic twins that models underestimated. One should note that invariant MAIT and iNKT cells could partly confound zero-insertion analyses. Twins' excess sharing was less marked for out-of-frame beta sequences.

The source material was cord blood. V is TRBV4-2 and J is TRBJ2-1, with 11 bases identical to TRBD2. This clonotype was obtained from a newborn girl in good health. The CDR3 reads CASSQDVAGGNEQFF. The CDR3 DNA is TGTGCCAGCAGCCAAGACGTAGCGGGGGGGAATGAGCAGTTCTTC.